This record covers a single T cell receptor beta chain. This receptor's antigen is unknown. No clone much larger than this one lies a single base away; base qualities are absent. Additional DNA sequences in this sample encode the identical CDR3. These data belong to a study of blood T cell repertoires in COVID-19 (dated by TCRdb to about 2020). Describing the broader study: The collaborator samples originated in the United States, Italy and Spain and spanned the acute and convalescent phases of COVID-19. HLA class I and class II types, where available, came from metadata supplied by the sample provider rather than from assay-based typing. The material from the prospective study consisted of cDNA or gDNA derived from T cells, B-cell-depleted T cells, or PBMCs. A de-identified subject ID, COVID-19 status, age in years and sex were almost always included in the sample metadata. A freely available public database, intended as a resource for researchers studying the immune response to SARS-CoV-2, is where the repertoires were released. Samples came from the ongoing ImmuneRACE study (first 160 participants) plus 1,254 subjects from 6 global collaborators. Subjects who had been exposed to COVID-19, were actively infected with it, or had recovered from it provided the deeply sampled blood TCRbeta repertoires that made up the dataset.

TCRbeta CDR3 regions were amplified from genomic DNA by means of the immunoSEQ Assay, a bias-controlled multiplex PCR. The paper's data handling went like this. Within the assay, amplification of reference gene primers was used to estimate how many nucleated cells each sample contained. To quantify the absolute abundance of each unique TCRbeta CDR3 rearrangement, sequence reads were collapsed and filtered. Productive Simpson clonality was computed per sample as the square root of Simpson's diversity index over productive rearrangements. TCRdb holds this immuneACCESS table with in-frame rearrangements only. Some clones are missing; in checked studies, unresolved V genes explain under half, and the rest has no known cause. The DNA gave D and trimming, while V, J and clone size come from that table. The sample table contains about 150,000 clones; only one count was recorded for 75% to 85% of them. The leading ten clones occupy roughly 5.2% of the sample.

The paper as a whole reports these results and caveats: The quantity of clinical and demographic metadata differed by source and by participant and was supplied without curation.

In Seattle, one collaborating source enrolled patients while the infection was active and tracked those patients longitudinally over the course of disease. Whole blood was collected in K2EDTA tubes by collaborating institutions according to the institutions' own protocols. For TCRbeta analysis, collaborator samples were shipped as frozen whole blood, as isolated PBMCs, or as DNA extracted from either sample type. Sequenced input: peripheral blood. The clonotype was recovered from an older woman with COVID-19, enrolled during active disease.

The CDR3 region reads CASSLGAGGYTF. The sequenced DNA: TGTGCCAGCAGCTTAGGAGCGGGGGGCTACACCTTC. The chain employs TRBV7-2 and TRBJ1-2, with no D gene named confidently. The V and J ends are trimmed by 1 base and 8 bases, leaving 8 bases between them. CDR1 and CDR2, per the germline V gene, are SGHTA and FQGNSA. The CDR3 goes from the cysteine to the phenylalanine over 12 residues. Only the CDR3 portion is preserved as DNA: 36 bases, with reading frame beginning at the first base.